The next 25 T cell receptor beta chains were all read from a single sample in a study of Ad26.COV2.S vaccination and SARS-CoV-2 variants. Method: immunoSEQ multiplex PCR; TCRdb's copy keeps in-frame clones and lacks some. The sample has 200,000 to 250,000 clones, approximately 88% seen once. Treatment of the sample: 19 received Ad26.COV2.S at low or high dose, single or two shots; about 5 received placebo; per-sample allocation not given. The samples date from day 63 after the first vaccine or placebo injection. The sample here was peripheral blood, taken in a trial of Ad26.COV2.S vaccine versus placebo. The receptors shown here come from a person between 18 and 65 years old who received the Ad26.COV2.S COVID-19 vaccine or a placebo.

Of note for this clone: One end of the junction does not line up with germline, which may come from a read error. The rearrangement uses TRBV2 and TRBJ2-7; 11 bases match TRBD1. CDR1 and CDR2 (germline): SNHLY, FYNNEI. This CDR3 is 14 amino acids long. The CDR3 DNA is TGTGCCAGCAGGGAAGGACAGGGGGCTAATGAGCAGTACTTC. Translation gives CASREGQGANEQYF. Full variable domain (remainder filled in from reference TRBV2 and TRBJ2-7): EPEVTQTPSHQVTQMGQEVILRCVPISNHLYFYWYRQILGQKVEFLVSFYNNEISEKSEIFDDQFSVERPDGSNFTLKIRSTKLEDSAMYFCASREGQGANEQYFGPGTRLTVT.

The gene calls are TRBV25-1 and TRBJ2-3; TRBD1 matches 7 bases. The CDR3 extends over 13 amino acids. J lost 5 bases, V lost 3 bases, and 2 bases had no gene match. Germline lookup yields CDR1 MGHDK and CDR2 SYGVNS. The CDR3 reads CASSDRGRDTQYF. In nucleotides, the CDR3 is TGTGCCAGCAGTGACAGGGGGAGAGATACGCAGTATTTT.

V and J are TRBV30 and TRBJ2-7; the D is unclear. V was pared by 0 bases and J by 1 base, with 7 bases between. This CDR3 is 13 amino acids long. Germline V gene sequence: CDR1 GTSNPN, CDR2 SVGIG (reference sequence). The CDR3 loop is CAWSVTASYEQYF. The DNA for the CDR3 is TGTGCCTGGAGTGTAACGGCTTCCTACGAGCAGTACTTC.

The genes are TRBV24-1 and TRBJ2-5; TRBD2 matches 8 bases. Germline CDR1 is KGHDR and CDR2 is SFDVKD. CDR3 length: 16 amino acids. The ends lost 2 bases at V and 3 bases at J; junction bases unmatched: 7. As DNA, the CDR3 is TGTGCCACCAGTGATTGGAGTCTAGCGGGTAAAGAGACCCAGTACTTC. Its translation is CATSDWSLAGKETQYF.

The chain recombines TRBV28 with TRBJ1-5; no firm D call. V lost 4 bases and J 0 bases, leaving 10 bases between the germline ends. The CDR3 has 15 residues. The germline gives CDR1 MDHEN, CDR2 SYDVKM. The CDR3 nucleotides read TGTGCCAGCAGTTCCTCACAGCTTAGCAATCAGCCCCAGCATTTT. Translated: CASSSSQLSNQPQHF.

This rearrangement joins TRBV4-3 to TRBJ2-2; 9 bases align to TRBD1. Per germline, CDR1 LGHNA and CDR2 YSLEER. The CDR3 has 15 amino acids. With V trimmed by 4 bases and J by 7 bases, 7 bases remained unmatched. The CDR3 region is CASSRDRAPVGELFF. DNA of the CDR3: TGCGCCAGCAGCCGGGACAGGGCGCCAGTCGGGGAGCTGTTTTTT.

Regarding this clone: The junction departs from germline at one end; a sequencing error may be responsible. The rearrangement links TRBV28 to TRBJ1-2, with D possibly being TRBD1 (6 bases). This CDR3 is 12 amino acids long. Germline loops: CDR1 MDHEN, CDR2 SYDVKM. As DNA, the CDR3 is TGTGCCAGCAGTTTGCCCAGGGGAGGGCTCTCCTTC. This sequence encodes CASSLPRGGLSF.

This chain connects TRBV11-3 to TRBJ2-7; no clear D. The CDR3 sequence is 16 residues long. Germline V gene lookup returns CDR1 SGHNT and CDR2 YENEEA. Trimming left V 5 bases short and J 2 bases short, with 19 bases between. The CDR3 bases are TGTGCCAGCAGCCCTCGAGACACCTTTTCCCCCTACGAGCAGTACTTC. It yields the protein CASSPRDTFSPYEQYF. Drawing the rest from reference TRBV11-3 and TRBJ2-7, the complete variable domain is EAGVVQSPRYKIIEKKQPVAFWCNPISGHNTLYWYLQNLGQGPELLIRYENEEAVDDSQLPKDRFSAERLKGVDSTLKIQPAELGDSAVYLCASSPRDTFSPYEQYFGPGTRLTVT.

The chain joins TRBV15 to TRBJ1-6; the D is unclear. V was trimmed by 0 bases and J by 8 bases, leaving 11 bases between them. Germline assignment: CDR1 LNHNV and CDR2 YYDKDF (reference sequence). The CDR3 sequence is 15 residues long. The CDR3 is CATSRDEAYDSPLHF. The CDR3 DNA follows: TGTGCCACCAGCAGAGATGAGGCCTACGATTCACCCCTCCACTTT.

The chain links TRBV30 to TRBJ1-2; D is uncertain. Germline V gene sequence: CDR1 GTSNPN, CDR2 SVGIG (reference sequence). This CDR3 comprises 10 residues. With 3 bases removed from V and 8 bases from J, the gap between germline ends came to 7 bases. CDR3 sequence (DNA): TGTGCCTGGAGGGGGTGGGGCTACACCTTC. It codes for CAWRGWGYTF.

The V and J genes are TRBV5-4 and TRBJ2-1; TRBD1 matches 8 bases. J was trimmed by 4 bases and V by 3 bases; bases with no gene match: 9. Germline V gene sequence: CDR1 SGHNT, CDR2 YYREEE (reference sequence). The CDR3 runs to 16 residues. The CDR3 protein is CASSSLGTGSYNEQFF. Written as DNA, the CDR3 is TGTGCCAGCAGCTCCCTCGGGACAGGCTCTTACAATGAGCAGTTCTTC.

V is TRBV7-3 and J is TRBJ2-3; 7 nucleotides line up with TRBD2. The V segment lost 4 bases and the J segment 1 base; nucleotides outside the gene matches: 2. The length of the CDR3 is 14 residues. Germline CDR1 and CDR2: SGHTA and FQGTGA. In nucleotides, the CDR3 is TGTGCCAGCAGCTCGGCGGGAGGCACAGATACGCAGTATTTT. Amino acid sequence: CASSSAGGTDTQYF.

The chain combines TRBV9 with TRBJ2-7; the match to TRBD2 covers 11 bases. The germline gives CDR1 SGDLS, CDR2 YYNGEE. The CDR3 is made up of 14 amino acids. V was pared by 0 bases and J by 8 bases, with 4 bases of the junction left unmatched. The chain's CDR3 is CASSVELAGAKQYF. The CDR3 coding sequence is TGTGCCAGCAGCGTAGAACTAGCGGGGGCCAAGCAGTACTTC.

V is TRBV28 and J is TRBJ2-7; 7 nucleotides line up with TRBD1. The CDR3 is 13 residues long. The J segment lost 2 bases and the V segment lost 8 bases, leaving 6 bases of the junction unmatched. Germline-derived CDR1 and CDR2 are MDHEN and SYDVKM. The chain's CDR3 is CASRRQGPYEQYF. The DNA for the CDR3 is TGTGCCAGCCGGAGACAGGGTCCCTACGAGCAGTACTTC.

The rearrangement joins TRBV24-1 to TRBJ2-7; D assignment may be TRBD1 or TRBD2 (7 bases each). The CDR3 covers 15 residues. CDR1 is KGHDR, CDR2 SFDVKD, per germline. Deletions cut 10 bases from V and 1 base from J, with 19 bases between. The CDR3 nucleotides read TGTGCCACGGAGGGGGGGACAGAGAAGTCCTACGAGCAGTACTTC. It is translated as CATEGGTEKSYEQYF.

The rearrangement links TRBV4-1 to TRBJ1-1, with 7 nucleotides matching TRBD1. Germline values: CDR1 MGHRA, CDR2 YSYEKL. The CDR3 covers 17 residues. V lost 0 bases and J lost 1; bases outside the gene matches: 8. The CDR3 DNA is TGCGCCAGCAGCCAAGATGGGCGACAGGGCCGGAACACTGAAGCTTTCTTT. Protein sequence: CASSQDGRQGRNTEAFF.

This clone was seen many times. V gene TRBV5-6 combines with J gene TRBJ1-2, with 7 positions matching TRBD1. The ends lost 3 bases at V and 4 bases at J; junction bases unmatched: 15. The CDR3 is made up of 17 amino acids. Germline V gene sequence: CDR1 SGHDT, CDR2 YYEEEE. Here the CDR3 reads CASSSELIQTGTYGYTF. The CDR3 region has the DNA TGTGCCAGCAGCTCCGAGCTTATTCAGACAGGGACCTATGGCTACACCTTC. Full variable domain (outside the CDR3, taken from reference TRBV5-6 and TRBJ1-2): DAGVTQSPTHLIKTRGQQVTLRCSPKSGHDTVSWYQQALGQGPQFIFQYYEEEERQRGNFPDRFSGHQFPNYSSELNVNALLLGDSALYLCASSSELIQTGTYGYTFGSGTRLTVV.

This clone was observed once. The chain recombines TRBV6-1 with TRBJ2-7; D unresolved. Trimming pared 2 bases from V and 2 bases from J, leaving 10 bases between. The CDR3 extends over 14 amino acids. Germline values: CDR1 MNHNS, CDR2 SASEGT. The CDR3 reads CASSERARPYEQYF. For the CDR3, the DNA is TGTGCCAGCAGTGAACGGGCTAGACCCTACGAGCAGTACTTC.

The chain employs TRBV5-1 and TRBJ2-5; 8 bases align to TRBD2. Losses at the gene ends were 7 bases for V and 0 bases for J; bases not matched to a gene: 8. There are 15 residues in the CDR3. Germline V gene data show CDR1 as SGHRS and CDR2 as YFSETQ. The CDR3 reads CASGASGSNQETQYF. The CDR3 DNA reads as TGCGCCAGCGGAGCGAGCGGGAGTAACCAAGAGACCCAGTACTTC.

The sample holds a few counts of this clone. The chain employs TRBV6-2 or TRBV6-3 and TRBJ1-5, with D tentatively TRBD1 (6 bases). The germline V gene has CDR1 MNHEY and CDR2 SVGEGT. V shed 1 base and J shed 4 bases, with 14 bases lying between them. The CDR3 runs to 16 residues. CDR3 sequence (DNA): TGTGCCAGCAGTTACTGGAGGGGGGGCCTGAATCAGCCCCAGCATTTT. Amino acids: CASSYWRGGLNQPQHF.

The chain has TRBV4-1 and TRBJ2-2, with a tentative D call TRBD2 (6 bases). Germline loops: CDR1 MGHRA, CDR2 YSYEKL. V was pared by 4 bases and J by 1 base, with 13 bases between. This CDR3 spans 16 amino acids. In DNA form, the CDR3 reads TGCGCCAGCAGCCCCCCCGGAGGGAGGAACACCGGGGAGCTGTTTTTT. It codes for CASSPPGGRNTGELFF.

This sequence joins TRBV30 and TRBJ1-5, with TRBD1 as a possible D gene (6 bases). The CDR3 is 13 amino acids. Germline V gene lookup returns CDR1 GTSNPN and CDR2 SVGIG (reference sequence). V lost 2 bases and J lost 5, with 10 bases in between. The CDR3 DNA is TGTGCCTGGAGTCAGGGGATCGATCAGCCCCAGCATTTT. Its translation is CAWSQGIDQPQHF. Variable domain in full (rest from reference TRBV30 and TRBJ1-5): SQTIHQWPATLVQPVGSPLSLECTVEGTSNPNLYWYRQAAGRGLQLLFYSVGIGQISSEVPQNLSASRPQDRQFILSSKKLLLSDSGFYLCAWSQGIDQPQHFGDGTRLSIL.

The rearrangement uses TRBV11-3 and TRBJ2-1; tentatively, D is TRBD2 (6 bases). There are 12 residues in the CDR3. Germline assignment: CDR1 SGHNT and CDR2 YENEEA. Between the trimmed V and J ends, which lost 5 bases and 11 bases, there was a span of 13 bases. CDR3 residues: CASSHTGAQQFF. CDR3 coding DNA: TGTGCCAGCAGCCATACGGGAGCGCAGCAGTTCTTC.

Comments on this clone: The junction departs from germline at one end; a sequencing error may be responsible. The chain carries TRBV10-2 and TRBJ1-6, with D perhaps TRBD1 (5 bases). The CDR3 consists of 13 residues. From germline, CDR1 is WSHSY and CDR2 SAAADI. CDR3 DNA sequence: TGCGCCAGCAGTGGGGGGTTGGGGACCCAGAGCAACTTT. It codes for CASSGGLGTQSNF.

The chain is built from TRBV5-1 and TRBJ1-1; a possible D gene is TRBD1 (5 bases). Germline CDR1 SGHRS, CDR2 YFSETQ. The length of the CDR3 is 13 residues. Trimming stripped 10 bases from V and 4 bases from J, with 17 bases between. The CDR3 DNA follows: TGCGCCCCCTGTTGGGGGGAGGGCACTGAAGCTTTCTTT. It codes for CAPCWGEGTEAFF.